What follows is one T cell receptor (beta chain) and its context. The sample originates from a study of technical replicates of blood from several donors. Trimming at V came to 1 base and at J to 3 bases, leaving 3 bases not matched to a gene. In germline, CDR1 is GTSNPN, CDR2 SVGIG (reference sequence). This CDR3 contains 14 residues. Using immunoSEQ multiplex PCR, the repertoire was profiled, and TCRdb retains in-frame clones only, with some absent. The table shows around 12,000 clones, with 94% occurring only once. The clonotype originates from a human donor in good health. Sequencing was carried out using PBMCs. The V and J genes are TRBV30 and TRBJ2-3; 8 nucleotides line up with TRBD2. The chain's CDR3 is CAWSGAGETDTQYF. Written as DNA, the CDR3 is TGTGCCTGGAGTGGAGCGGGAGAGACAGATACGCAGTATTTT.